Below are 3 T cell receptor beta chains sequenced from a single sample in a study of response to subunit inactivated influenza vaccine. One entry per CDR3 protein results from TCRdb running MiXCR on the RT-PCR reads. The table includes 800,000 to 1,000,000 distinct CDR3 sequences, less than 25% detected once. Sequences were derived from PBMCs from blood, sampled around 5 days after vaccination. The origin of the receptors is a middle-aged man who received an inactivated influenza vaccine.

The CDR3: CSAHDGGPHTGELFF. CDR3 nucleotides: TGCAGTGCTCATGACGGGGGGCCGCACACCGGGGAGCTGTTTTTT. This sequence joins TRBV20-1 and TRBJ2-2; D is possibly TRBD2 (7 bases). Looked up from germline, CDR1 is DFQATT and CDR2 is SNEGSKA (reference sequence). Trimming stripped 5 bases from V and 3 bases from J, with 16 bases between. The CDR3 totals 15 residues.

For this clonotype: This could be a read error, since a much larger clone is one nucleotide away. The chain recombines TRBV5-5 with TRBJ2-1; 10 bases are a match to TRBD1. The length of the CDR3 is 14 residues. Germline assignment: CDR1 SGHKS and CDR2 YYEKEE (reference sequence). The CDR3 DNA reads TGTGACAGCAGCTTGACAGGGGGCGGATATGAGCAGTTCTTC. Translation gives CDSSLTGGGYEQFF. Together with reference TRBV5-5 and TRBJ2-1, the CDR3 gives the full variable domain: DAGVTQSPTHLIKTRGQQVTLRCSPISGHKSVSWYQQVLGQGPQFIFQYYEKEERGRGNFPDRFSARQFPNYSSELNVNALLLGDSALYLCDSSLTGGGYEQFFGPGTRLTVL.

The chain employs TRBV6-5 and TRBJ2-6; TRBD1 might be the D (5 bases). The V gene's germline CDR1 is MNHEY and CDR2 SVGAGI. There are 15 residues in the CDR3. Trimming removed 8 bases at V and 1 base at J, with 12 bases between. CDR3 region: CASRTSGSGANVLTF. DNA of the CDR3: TGTGCCAGCCGTACTTCAGGGTCTGGGGCCAACGTCCTGACTTTC.